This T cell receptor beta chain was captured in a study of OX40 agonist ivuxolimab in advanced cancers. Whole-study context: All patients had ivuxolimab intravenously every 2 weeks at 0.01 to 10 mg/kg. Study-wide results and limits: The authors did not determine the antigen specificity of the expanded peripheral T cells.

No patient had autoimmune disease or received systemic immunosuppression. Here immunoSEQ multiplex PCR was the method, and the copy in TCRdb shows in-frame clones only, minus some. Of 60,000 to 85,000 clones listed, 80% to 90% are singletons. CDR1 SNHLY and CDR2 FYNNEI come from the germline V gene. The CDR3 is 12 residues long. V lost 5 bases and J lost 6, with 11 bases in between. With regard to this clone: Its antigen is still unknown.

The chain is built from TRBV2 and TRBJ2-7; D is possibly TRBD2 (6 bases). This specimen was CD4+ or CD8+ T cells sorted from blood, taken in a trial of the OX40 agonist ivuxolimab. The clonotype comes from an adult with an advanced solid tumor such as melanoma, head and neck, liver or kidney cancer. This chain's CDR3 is CASSIFGSEQYF. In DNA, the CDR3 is TGTGCCAGCAGTATCTTCGGGAGCGAGCAGTACTTC.